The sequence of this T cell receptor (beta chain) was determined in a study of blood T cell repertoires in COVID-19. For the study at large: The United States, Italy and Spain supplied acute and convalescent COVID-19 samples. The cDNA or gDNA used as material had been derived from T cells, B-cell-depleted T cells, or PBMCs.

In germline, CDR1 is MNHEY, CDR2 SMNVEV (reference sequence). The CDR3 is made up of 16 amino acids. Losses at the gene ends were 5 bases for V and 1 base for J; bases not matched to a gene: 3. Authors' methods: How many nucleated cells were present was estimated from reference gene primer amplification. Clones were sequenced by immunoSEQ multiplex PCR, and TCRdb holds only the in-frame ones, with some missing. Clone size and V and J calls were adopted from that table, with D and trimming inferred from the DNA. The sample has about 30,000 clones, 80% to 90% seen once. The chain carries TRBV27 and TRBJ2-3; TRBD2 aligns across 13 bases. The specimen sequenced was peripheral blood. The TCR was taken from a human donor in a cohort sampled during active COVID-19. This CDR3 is CASSLGLAGGTDTQYF. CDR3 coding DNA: TGTGCCAGCAGTCTAGGACTAGCGGGGGGCACAGATACGCAGTATTTT.